This T cell receptor (beta chain) was captured in a study of T cells in Graves' hyperthyroidism and ophthalmopathy. Study-wide findings and caveats: The model identified upcoming ophthalmopathy a median approximately six months ahead of onset. Most thyroid clonotypes expanded above 0.001 were also detected in blood.

The CDR3 is 15 residues long. CDR1 is DFQATT, CDR2 SNEGSKA, per germline (reference sequence). V was pared by 3 bases and J by 2 bases, with 15 bases between. This clonotype was seen ten or more times. Its antigen is undetermined. Amplification targeted TCR beta CDR3 regions from RNA transcripts. HTBI primers were employed in a first-round RT-PCR of the TCR CDR3. Each CDR3 protein is one row after TCRdb ran MiXCR on the multiplex PCR reads. The sample contains around 700,000 distinct CDR3 sequences, roughly a sixth of which appear only once. Material for sequencing was blood. The chain uses TRBV20-1 and TRBJ2-3; D gene uncertain. This receptor was identified in a woman aged 45-65 years with Graves' hyperthyroidism that later progressed to Graves' ophthalmopathy. CDR3 in amino acids: CSASREARHTDTQYF. As DNA, the CDR3 is TGCAGTGCTAGTAGGGAAGCAAGGCACACAGATACGCAGTATTTT.